One sample yielded the 16 T cell receptor beta chains listed below, sequenced in a study of cytomegalovirus exposure and HLA in healthy donors. The PCR ran on 60 Vbeta and 13 Jbeta primers. Libraries were prepared by immunoSEQ multiplex PCR; TCRdb keeps only in-frame clonotypes and omits some of them. The sample consists of around 170,000 clones, roughly 75% of them appearing once. The sample comprised PBMCs. Receptor source: a woman aged 50 to 60 in good health and CMV-seropositive.

Concerning this clone itself: The junction and the germline gene differ at one end; a read error may be behind it. The chain employs TRBV5-1 and TRBJ1-1; a possible D gene is TRBD1 (5 bases). Germline values: CDR1 SGHRS, CDR2 YFSETQ. This CDR3 region has 16 residues. DNA for the CDR3: TGCGCCAGCAGCCTGACTAGCCGAGTGACGGACACTAAAGCTTTCTTT. The encoded protein is CASSLTSRVTDTKAFF.

J is TRBJ2-7 and V is TRBV5-1; TRBD1 aligns across 10 bases. From germline, CDR1 is SGHRS and CDR2 YFSETQ. V trimming: 0 bases; J trimming: 3 bases; junction bases outside the gene matches: 3. This CDR3 contains 15 residues. CDR3 residues: CASSLEGTGDYEQYF. DNA for the CDR3: TGCGCCAGCAGCTTGGAAGGGACAGGGGACTACGAGCAGTACTTC.

This chain uses TRBV5-5 with TRBJ2-1; 8 bases fit TRBD2. With V trimmed by 4 bases and J by 9 bases, 6 bases remained unmatched. The V gene's germline CDR1 is SGHKS and CDR2 YYEKEE (reference sequence). The length of the CDR3 is 13 residues. Here the CDR3 reads CASSPGLVSEQFF. CDR3 in DNA: TGTGCCAGCAGCCCGGGACTAGTTTCTGAGCAGTTCTTC.

Remarks on this clone: Relative to the germline gene, one junction end is altered; a read error may explain this. This chain joins TRBV5-1 and TRBJ1-2; D uncertain. Looked up from germline, CDR1 is SGHRS and CDR2 is YFSETQ. There are 10 residues in the CDR3. CDR3 bases: TGCGCCAGCAGCTCGCGACTGTGGTCCTTC. Translating gives CASSSRLWSF.

This chain uses TRBV15 with TRBJ2-3; 8 bases agree with TRBD2. The ends lost 8 bases at V and 2 bases at J; junction bases unmatched: 18. Germline-derived CDR1 and CDR2 are LNHNV and YYDKDF (reference sequence). This CDR3 is built from 18 residues. The CDR3 loop is CATAKARGLAGHTDTQYF. The CDR3 DNA reads TGTGCCACCGCCAAAGCACGAGGACTAGCCGGGCACACAGATACGCAGTATTTT. Complete variable domain (other parts from reference TRBV15 and TRBJ2-3): DAMVIQNPRYQVTQFGKPVTLSCSQTLNHNVMYWYQQKSSQAPKLLFHYYDKDFNNEADTPDNFQSRRPNTSFCFLDIRSPGLGDTAMYLCATAKARGLAGHTDTQYFGPGTRLTVL.

The V gene is TRBV7-2, the J gene TRBJ2-7; 12 nucleotides align to TRBD2. V lost 3 bases and J lost 6; bases outside the gene matches: 15. CDR3 length: 18 amino acids. Per germline, CDR1 SGHTA and CDR2 FQGNSA. CDR3 sequence: CASSFSPTSGGQSSEQYF. The CDR3 DNA reads TGTGCCAGCAGCTTTTCCCCTACTAGCGGGGGGCAATCTTCCGAGCAGTACTTC.

The chain employs TRBV28 and TRBJ1-3; D not certain. Trimming removed 4 bases at V and 0 bases at J, with 13 bases between. The V gene's germline CDR1 is MDHEN and CDR2 SYDVKM. The CDR3 contains 16 residues. The CDR3 region is CASSSPQEASGNTIYF. CDR3 in DNA: TGTGCCAGCAGTTCCCCCCAGGAGGCCTCTGGAAACACCATATATTTT.

Regarding this clone: At one end, the junction sequence differs from germline, possibly due to a read error. J is TRBJ1-2 and V is TRBV7-3; 7 positions agree with TRBD1. The CDR3 contains 13 residues. Germline V CDR1 and CDR2: SGHTA, FQGTGA. The DNA of the CDR3 is TGTGCCAGCAGCTTAACAAGGACAGGTCGAAGAATCTTC. Translating gives CASSLTRTGRRIF.

This chain links TRBV7-9 with TRBJ1-1; 8 bases fit TRBD1. Germline trimming cut 2 bases from V and 6 bases from J; bases unmatched to any gene: 11. Germline V lookup: CDR1 SEHNR, CDR2 FQNEAQ (reference sequence). This CDR3 has 16 amino acids. CDR3 bases: TGTGCCAGCAGCTTATTTACAGGGGGAGGAGGGGCTGAAGCTTTCTTT. It encodes CASSLFTGGGGAEAFF.

The chain recombines TRBV28 with TRBJ1-5; tentatively, D is TRBD1 (5 bases). This CDR3 region has 14 residues. Per germline, CDR1 MDHEN and CDR2 SYDVKM. The ends were cut back, 3 bases at V and 7 bases at J, with 13 bases in the middle. CDR3 nucleotide sequence: TGTGCCAGCAGTTTGGGCAGGGTAAGGCAGCCCCAGCATTTT. Its translation is CASSLGRVRQPQHF.

The chain uses TRBV16 and TRBJ2-7; 7 bases map to TRBD1. V lost 0 bases to trimming and J lost 6 bases; unmatched junction nucleotides: 5. CDR3 length equals 14 residues. The germline V gene encodes CDR1 KGHSY and CDR2 FQNENV. CDR3: CASSQSSTGLEQYF. DNA for the CDR3: TGTGCCAGCAGCCAATCGTCGACAGGGCTCGAGCAGTACTTC.

The chain couples TRBV7-2 to TRBJ2-1, with D maybe TRBD1 (7 bases). The CDR3 is 18 amino acids. The germline V gene encodes CDR1 SGHTA and CDR2 FQGNSA. Trimming took 5 bases from V and 5 from J, leaving 25 bases between them. The CDR3 here is CASSLLLRQGGPNNEQFF. Here the CDR3 DNA reads TGTGCCAGCAGCCTACTACTTAGACAGGGAGGACCCAACAATGAGCAGTTCTTC.

V and J are TRBV4-3 and TRBJ1-4; D possibly corresponds to TRBD1 (6 bases). Trimming took off 2 bases at V and 5 bases at J, with 12 bases between the two ends. The CDR3 has 15 amino acids. The germline CDR1 and CDR2 sequences are LGHNA and YSLEER. This chain's CDR3 is CASSQFRRGNEKLFF. The CDR3 bases are TGCGCCAGCAGCCAATTCAGAAGGGGGAATGAAAAACTGTTTTTT.

The rearrangement uses TRBV29-1 and TRBJ2-1; 11 nucleotides match TRBD2. CDR1 SQVTM and CDR2 ANQGSEA come from the germline V gene. Germline trimming cut 4 bases from V and 10 bases from J; bases unmatched to any gene: 9. This CDR3 region has 14 residues. DNA of the CDR3: TGCAGCGTTGGGGTAGCGGGAGGGCCGGCGGAGCAGTTCTTC. Translation: CSVGVAGGPAEQFF.

The J gene is TRBJ1-5, the V gene TRBV19; perhaps TRBD1 as D (6 bases). CDR1 is LNHDA, CDR2 SQIVND, per germline (reference sequence). The CDR3 contains 15 residues. V dropped 2 bases and J dropped 7 bases, with 15 bases sitting between them. The CDR3 DNA sequence: TGTGCCAGTAGTATAACGGGGGGCGGGCGACAGCCCCAGCATTTT. Protein product: CASSITGGGRQPQHF.

V gene TRBV5-1 combines with J gene TRBJ1-4, with D uncertain. Trimming shortened V by 3 bases and J by 7 bases, and 13 bases separated the two germline ends. Germline V lookup: CDR1 SGHRS, CDR2 YFSETQ. This CDR3 contains 14 residues. The CDR3 loop reads CASSSGGHTEKLFF. The CDR3 DNA reads as TGCGCCAGCAGCTCGGGAGGTCACACTGAAAAACTGTTTTTT.